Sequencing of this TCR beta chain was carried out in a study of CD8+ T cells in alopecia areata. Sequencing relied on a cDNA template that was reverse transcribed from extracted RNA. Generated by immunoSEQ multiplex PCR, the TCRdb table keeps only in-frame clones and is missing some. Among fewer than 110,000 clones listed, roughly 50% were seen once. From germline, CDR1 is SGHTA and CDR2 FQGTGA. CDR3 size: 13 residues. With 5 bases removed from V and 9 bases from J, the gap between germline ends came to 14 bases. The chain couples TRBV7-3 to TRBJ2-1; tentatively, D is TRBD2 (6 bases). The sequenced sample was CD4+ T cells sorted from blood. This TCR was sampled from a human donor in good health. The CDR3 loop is CASSPSMEGEQFF. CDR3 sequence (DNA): TGTGCCAGCAGCCCAAGTATGGAGGGTGAGCAGTTCTTC.